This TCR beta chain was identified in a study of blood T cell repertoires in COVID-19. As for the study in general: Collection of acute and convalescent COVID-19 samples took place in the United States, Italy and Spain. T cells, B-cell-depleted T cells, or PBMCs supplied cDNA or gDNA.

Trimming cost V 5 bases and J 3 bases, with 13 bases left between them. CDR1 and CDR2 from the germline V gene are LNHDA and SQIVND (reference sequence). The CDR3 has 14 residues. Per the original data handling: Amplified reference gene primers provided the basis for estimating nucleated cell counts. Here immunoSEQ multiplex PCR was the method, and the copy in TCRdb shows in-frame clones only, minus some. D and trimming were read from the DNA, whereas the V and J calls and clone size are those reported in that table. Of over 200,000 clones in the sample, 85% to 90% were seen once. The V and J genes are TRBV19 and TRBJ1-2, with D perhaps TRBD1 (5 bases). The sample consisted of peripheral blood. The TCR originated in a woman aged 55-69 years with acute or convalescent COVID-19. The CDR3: CASSAWDLDYGYTF. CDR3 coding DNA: TGTGCCAGTAGTGCCTGGGACTTGGACTATGGCTACACCTTC. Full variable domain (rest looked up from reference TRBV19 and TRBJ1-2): DGGITQSPKYLFRKEGQNVTLSCEQNLNHDAMYWYRQDPGQGLRLIYYSQIVNDFQKGDIAEGYSVSREKKESFPLTVTSAQKNPTAFYLCASSAWDLDYGYTFGSGTRLTVV.